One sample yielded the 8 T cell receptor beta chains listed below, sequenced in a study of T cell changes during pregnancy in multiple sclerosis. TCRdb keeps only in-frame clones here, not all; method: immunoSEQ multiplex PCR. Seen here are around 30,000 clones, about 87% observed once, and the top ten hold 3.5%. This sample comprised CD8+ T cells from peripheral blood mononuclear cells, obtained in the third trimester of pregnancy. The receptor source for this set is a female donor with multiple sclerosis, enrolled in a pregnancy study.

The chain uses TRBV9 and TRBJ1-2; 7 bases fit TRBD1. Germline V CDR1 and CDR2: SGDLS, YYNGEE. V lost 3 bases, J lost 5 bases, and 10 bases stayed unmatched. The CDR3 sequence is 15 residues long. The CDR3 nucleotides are TGTGCCAGCAGCGGAGACAGGGAAGAGGGGTATGGCTACACCTTC. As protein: CASSGDREEGYGYTF.

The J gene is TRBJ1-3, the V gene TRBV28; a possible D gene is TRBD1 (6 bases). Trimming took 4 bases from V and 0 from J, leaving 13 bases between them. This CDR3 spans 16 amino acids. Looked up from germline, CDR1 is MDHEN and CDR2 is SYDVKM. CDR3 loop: CASSYDRSGSGNTIYF. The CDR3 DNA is TGTGCCAGCAGTTACGACAGGTCGGGCTCTGGAAACACCATATATTTT.

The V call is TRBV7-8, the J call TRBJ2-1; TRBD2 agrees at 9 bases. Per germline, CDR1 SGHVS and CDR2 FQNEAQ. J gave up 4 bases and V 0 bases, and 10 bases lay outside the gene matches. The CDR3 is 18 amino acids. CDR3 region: CASSLAPRRGGAYNEQFF. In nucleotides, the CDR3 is TGTGCCAGCAGCTTAGCCCCCCGGCGGGGGGGGGCATACAATGAGCAGTTCTTC.

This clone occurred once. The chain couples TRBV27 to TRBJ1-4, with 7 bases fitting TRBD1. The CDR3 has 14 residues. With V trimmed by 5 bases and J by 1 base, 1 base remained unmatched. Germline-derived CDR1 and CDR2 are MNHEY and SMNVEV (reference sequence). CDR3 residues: CASSNRGTNEKLFF. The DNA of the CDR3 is TGTGCCAGCAGTAACAGGGGAACTAATGAAAAACTGTTTTTT. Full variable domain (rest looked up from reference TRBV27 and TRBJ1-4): EAQVTQNPRYLITVTGKKLTVTCSQNMNHEYMSWYRQDPGLGLRQIYYSMNVEVTDKGDVPEGYKVSRKEKRNFPLILESPSPNQTSLYFCASSNRGTNEKLFFGSGTQLSVL.

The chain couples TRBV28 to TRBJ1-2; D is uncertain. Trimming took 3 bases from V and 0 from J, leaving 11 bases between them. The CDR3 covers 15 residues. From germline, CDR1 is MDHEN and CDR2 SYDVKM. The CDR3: CASSFLRSSNYGYTF. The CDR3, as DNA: TGTGCCAGCAGTTTTCTGAGATCATCTAACTATGGCTACACCTTC.

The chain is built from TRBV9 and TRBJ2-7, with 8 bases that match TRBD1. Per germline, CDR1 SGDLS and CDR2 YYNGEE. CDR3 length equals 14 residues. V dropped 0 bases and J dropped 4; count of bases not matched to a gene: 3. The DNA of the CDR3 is TGTGCCAGCAGCGTAGGACAGGGGTTTTACGAGCAGTACTTC. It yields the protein CASSVGQGFYEQYF.

This CDR3 reads CASSFSGGPGGELFF. CDR3 bases: TGTGCCAGCAGCTTTAGCGGGGGTCCTGGCGGGGAGCTGTTTTTT. The chain uses TRBV7-3 and TRBJ2-2; 9 bases map to TRBD2. The germline V gene has CDR1 SGHTA and CDR2 FQGTGA. This CDR3 has 15 residues. The trim removed 3 bases at V and 7 bases at J, leaving 6 bases unmatched.

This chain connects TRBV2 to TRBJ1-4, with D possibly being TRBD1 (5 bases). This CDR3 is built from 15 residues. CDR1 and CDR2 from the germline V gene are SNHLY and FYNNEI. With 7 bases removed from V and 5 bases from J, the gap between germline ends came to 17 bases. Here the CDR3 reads CASKGPEGRNEKLFF. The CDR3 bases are TGTGCCAGCAAGGGCCCAGAGGGGAGGAATGAAAAACTGTTTTTT.